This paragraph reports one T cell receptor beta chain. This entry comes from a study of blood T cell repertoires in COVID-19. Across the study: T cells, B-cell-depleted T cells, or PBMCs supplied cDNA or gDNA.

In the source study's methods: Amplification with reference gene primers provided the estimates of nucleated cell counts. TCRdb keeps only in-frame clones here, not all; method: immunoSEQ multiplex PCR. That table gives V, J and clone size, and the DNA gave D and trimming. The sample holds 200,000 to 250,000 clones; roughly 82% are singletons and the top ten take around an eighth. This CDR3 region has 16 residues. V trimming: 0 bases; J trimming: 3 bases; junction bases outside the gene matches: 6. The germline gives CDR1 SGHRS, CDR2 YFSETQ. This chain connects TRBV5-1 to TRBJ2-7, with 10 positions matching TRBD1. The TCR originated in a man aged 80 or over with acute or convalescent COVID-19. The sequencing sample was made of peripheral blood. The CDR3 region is CASSLGGTGVLYEQYF. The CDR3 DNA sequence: TGCGCCAGCAGCTTGGGGGGGACAGGGGTCCTCTACGAGCAGTACTTC.